Following are 4 T cell receptor beta chains from one sample sequenced in a study of blood T cells in healthy people across ages. Sample-barcoded 5' priming and a J-beta primer mix drove a second PCR of roughly 7 to 11 cycles. Each CDR3 protein gets one entry after TCRdb re-called the 5' RACE reads with MiXCR. The sample holds about 830,000 distinct CDR3 sequences, about 62% seen once. Input material: blood. The receptors were gathered from a young man in good health.

The chain combines TRBV5-1 with TRBJ2-7; D may match TRBD1 or TRBD2 (6 bases each). Germline V gives CDR1 SGHRS, CDR2 YFSETQ. CDR3 size: 14 residues. V lost 4 bases and J 3 bases, leaving 14 bases between the germline ends. The CDR3 DNA is TGCGCCAGCAGCGAGGAGGGGGGCCTCTACGAGCAGTACTTC. Translation gives CASSEEGGLYEQYF.

This clonotype was counted a few times. The chain joins TRBV20-1 to TRBJ1-2; 8 bases align to TRBD1. The germline gives CDR1 DFQATT, CDR2 SNEGSKA (reference sequence). The length of the CDR3 is 13 residues. The ends lost 6 bases at V and 5 bases at J; junction bases unmatched: 8. CDR3 in amino acids: CSAPSQGGYGYTF. DNA for the CDR3: TGCAGTGCACCATCACAGGGGGGATATGGCTACACCTTC.

As to this clonotype: This sequence may be a read error, since a much larger clone differs from it by one base. V and J are TRBV7-2 and TRBJ1-4, with 7 nucleotides matching TRBD1. Germline CDR1 is SGHTA and CDR2 is FQGNSA. The CDR3 totals 14 residues. Trimming removed 5 bases from V and 4 bases from J; junction bases left unmatched: 4. Here the CDR3 DNA reads TGTGCCAGCAGCGTGGGACAGAATAATGAAAAACTGTTTTTT. Protein sequence: CASSVGQNNEKLFF.

This chain connects TRBV12-5 to TRBJ1-6; D is undetermined. CDR1 is LGHNT and CDR2 is FRNRAP in the germline V gene. The CDR3 is made up of 12 amino acids. Trimming took 8 bases from V and 7 from J, leaving 9 bases between them. CDR3 amino acids: CASSQTNSPLHF. CDR3 sequence (DNA): TGTGCTAGTTCACAGACCAATTCACCCCTCCACTTT.